This T cell receptor beta chain was captured in a study of spatial heterogeneity in lung cancer. The library protocol tagged each TCR cDNA with a unique molecular identifier. TCRdb re-called the 5' RACE reads with MiXCR, one entry per CDR3 protein. This sample has 5,000 to 5,500 distinct CDR3 sequences, with roughly 35% found just once. As to this clonotype: The antigen is unknown. This beta chain was picked up by a library intended for alpha chains and is off target, so its count carries little meaning.

Described time point: sample taken at primary tumor resection. Tumor, nontumor lung or frozen PBMC supplied whole RNA, sequenced without sorting. This CDR3 is built from 16 residues. V gave up 7 bases and J gave up 2 bases; unmatched junction bases: 7. General study points: Ubiquitous expanded tumor TCRs were observed in blood more at resection than follow-up.

The receptor was isolated from a female donor with early-stage non-small cell lung cancer. The sample here was PBMCs, taken at surgery. The chain couples TRBV12-3 or TRBV12-4 to TRBJ2-5; 13 bases agree with TRBD2. The CDR3 protein is CASKGGLAGLQETQYF. In nucleotides, the CDR3 is TGTGCCAGCAAAGGGGGACTAGCGGGGCTTCAAGAGACCCAGTACTTC.